The rows below give T cell receptor beta chains drawn from one sample of a study of T cell responses to AZD1222 COVID-19 vaccine. Some clones are missing from TCRdb's copy, which holds only in-frame ones; the method was immunoSEQ multiplex PCR. The sample records some 150,000 clones, 85% being singletons. The starting material was peripheral blood, obtained 28 days after the second dose of the MenACWY control vaccine. These TCRs come from an adult who received the MenACWY meningococcal vaccine as a control. Each CDR3 is given with its conserved first and last residue. D genes are given only for firm matches.

cdr3_aa: CASSQADSPSPGYTF
d_call: -
v_call: TRBV4-2

cdr3_aa: CASSPTPGLRGNQPQHF
d_call: -
v_call: TRBV7-8

cdr3_aa: CASSYPEGGANNEQFF
d_call: -
v_call: TRBV6-4

cdr3_aa: CASSPQTGFTDTQYF
d_call: TRBD1
v_call: TRBV6-5

cdr3_aa: CASSLGTALYGYTF
d_call: TRBD1
v_call: TRBV5-6

cdr3_aa: CASSAFRGQETQYF
d_call: -
v_call: TRBV25-1

cdr3_aa: CASSIVVGPRQPQHF
d_call: -
v_call: TRBV19

cdr3_aa: CASSLAVLNTEAFF
d_call: -
v_call: TRBV7-2

cdr3_aa: CASSRDRSEAFF
d_call: -
v_call: TRBV7-9

cdr3_aa: CASRLGLADTQYF
d_call: -
v_call: TRBV4-2

cdr3_aa: CASSVDSSYGYTF
d_call: -
v_call: TRBV2

cdr3_aa: CSLRPFGTDTQYF
d_call: -
v_call: TRBV29-1

cdr3_aa: CASTLDNFVYGYTF
d_call: -
v_call: TRBV2

cdr3_aa: CASSELLAGSGPLHF
d_call: -
v_call: TRBV2

cdr3_aa: CASSYEIDSPLHF
d_call: -
v_call: TRBV6-5

cdr3_aa: CAWGDTFSGNTIYF
d_call: -
v_call: TRBV30

cdr3_aa: CASSGTGSGNQPQHF
d_call: -
v_call: TRBV6-2/TRBV6-3

cdr3_aa: CASSLGQGENEKLFF
d_call: -
v_call: TRBV7-9

cdr3_aa: CSVEVAGLSDTQYF
d_call: TRBD2
v_call: TRBV29-1

cdr3_aa: CASSLGPQGVIGEKLFF
d_call: -
v_call: TRBV5-1

cdr3_aa: CASSLQGGGMNTEAFF
d_call: TRBD1
v_call: TRBV11-2

cdr3_aa: CASSQIRGKGETQYF
d_call: -
v_call: TRBV3-1/TRBV3-2

cdr3_aa: CASRHTGDTEAFF
d_call: TRBD1
v_call: TRBV7-3

cdr3_aa: CASSVSGKDNEQFF
d_call: TRBD2
v_call: TRBV19

cdr3_aa: CASSFLLPSYNEQFF
d_call: -
v_call: TRBV5-1

cdr3_aa: CASRLTGYSYNSPLHF
d_call: TRBD1
v_call: TRBV19

cdr3_aa: CASSLLMGRRDNEQFF
d_call: -
v_call: TRBV6-2/TRBV6-3

cdr3_aa: CASHSGGTGNTIYF
d_call: -
v_call: TRBV5-1

cdr3_aa: CASRFTSGGSSSPLHF
d_call: -
v_call: TRBV27

cdr3_aa: CSANPNTEAFF
d_call: -
v_call: TRBV20-1

cdr3_aa: CSGGGTETGNTIYF
d_call: TRBD1
v_call: TRBV29-1

cdr3_aa: CASSRLVSAETQYF
d_call: -
v_call: TRBV7-8

cdr3_aa: CASSYTGGTHEQYF
d_call: TRBD1
v_call: TRBV7-2

cdr3_aa: CAWLQGNSGNTIYF
d_call: -
v_call: TRBV30

cdr3_aa: CASSLTGAGAFF
d_call: TRBD1
v_call: TRBV11-2

cdr3_aa: CASSQVGQGENTIYF
d_call: TRBD1
v_call: TRBV3-1/TRBV3-2

cdr3_aa: CASSITPSSYNEQFF
d_call: -
v_call: TRBV19

cdr3_aa: CASSYSGTSGRADEQFF
d_call: TRBD2
v_call: TRBV6-2/TRBV6-3